Sequencing of this T cell receptor (beta chain) was carried out in a study of shared clonotypes between healthy human individuals. Turning to the study itself: Donors were two women and a few men aged 18 to 49.

Repertoires were generated with immunoSEQ multiplex PCR, while TCRdb's copy carries only in-frame clones and drops some. The repertoire holds about 480,000 clones, approximately 79% seen once, with about an eighth in the top ten. Approximately 95 million PBMCs went into genomic DNA for unsorted samples. The sample comprised PBMCs. The clonotype comes from a woman between 40 and 50 years old in good health. Some clones in this sample may be carry-over from other donors' samples.

Written as DNA, the CDR3 is TGTGCCAGCAGTGAGGTTTACGGAGATACGCAGTATTTT. It yields the protein CASSEVYGDTQYF. The chain links TRBV6-4 to TRBJ2-3; D unclear. Per germline, CDR1 MRHNA and CDR2 SNTAGT. This CDR3 is 13 amino acids long. With 3 bases removed from V and 5 bases from J, the gap between germline ends came to 9 bases.